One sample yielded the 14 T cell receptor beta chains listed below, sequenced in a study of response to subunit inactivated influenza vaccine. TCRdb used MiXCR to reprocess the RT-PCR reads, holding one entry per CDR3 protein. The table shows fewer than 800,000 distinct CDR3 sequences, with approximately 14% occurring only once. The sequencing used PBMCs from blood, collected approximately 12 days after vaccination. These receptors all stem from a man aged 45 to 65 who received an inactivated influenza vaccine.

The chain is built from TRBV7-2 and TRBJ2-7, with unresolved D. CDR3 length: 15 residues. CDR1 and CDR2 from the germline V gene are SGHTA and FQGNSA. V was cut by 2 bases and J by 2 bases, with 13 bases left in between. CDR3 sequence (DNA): TGTGCCAGCAGCTTATCGCGATCACCTCCCTACGAGCAGTACTTC. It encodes CASSLSRSPPYEQYF. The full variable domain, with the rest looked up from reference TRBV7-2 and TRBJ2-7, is GAGVSQSPSNKVTEKGKDVELRCDPISGHTALYWYRQSLGQGLEFLIYFQGNSAPDKSGLPSDRFSAERTGGSVSTLTIQRTQQEDSAVYLCASSLSRSPPYEQYFGPGTRLTVT.

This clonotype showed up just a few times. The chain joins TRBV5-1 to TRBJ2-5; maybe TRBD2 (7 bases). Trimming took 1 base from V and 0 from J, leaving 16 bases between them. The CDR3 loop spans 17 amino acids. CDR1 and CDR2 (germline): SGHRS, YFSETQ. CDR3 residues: CASSLSGGGKYQETQYF. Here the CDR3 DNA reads TGCGCCAGCAGCTTGAGTGGCGGGGGCAAGTACCAAGAGACCCAGTACTTC. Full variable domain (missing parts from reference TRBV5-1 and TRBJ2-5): KAGVTQTPRYLIKTRGQQVTLSCSPISGHRSVSWYQQTPGQGLQFLFEYFSETQRNKGNFPGRFSGRQFSNSRSEMNVSTLELGDSALYLCASSLSGGGKYQETQYFGPGTRLLVL.

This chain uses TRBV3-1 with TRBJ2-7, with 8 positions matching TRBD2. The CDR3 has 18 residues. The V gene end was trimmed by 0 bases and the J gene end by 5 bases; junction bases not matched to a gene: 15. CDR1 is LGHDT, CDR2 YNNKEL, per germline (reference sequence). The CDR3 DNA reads TGTGCCAGCAGCCAAGAGTGGACGAGGGGACTAGGTCTTCACGAGCAGTACTTC. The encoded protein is CASSQEWTRGLGLHEQYF.

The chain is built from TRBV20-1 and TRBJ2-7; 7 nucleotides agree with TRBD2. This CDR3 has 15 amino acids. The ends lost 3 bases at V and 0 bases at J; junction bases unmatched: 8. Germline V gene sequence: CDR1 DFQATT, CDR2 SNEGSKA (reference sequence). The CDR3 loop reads CSARDSGSSSYEQYF. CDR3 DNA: TGCAGTGCTAGGGATAGCGGGTCTAGCTCCTACGAGCAGTACTTC.

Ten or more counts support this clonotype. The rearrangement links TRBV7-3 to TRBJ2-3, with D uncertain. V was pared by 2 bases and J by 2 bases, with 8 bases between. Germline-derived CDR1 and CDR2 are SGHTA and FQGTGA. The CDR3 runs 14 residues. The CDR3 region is CASSLLAATDTQYF. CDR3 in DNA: TGTGCCAGCAGCTTATTGGCAGCCACAGATACGCAGTATTTT. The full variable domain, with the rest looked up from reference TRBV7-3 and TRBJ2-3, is GAGVSQTPSNKVTEKGKYVELRCDPISGHTALYWYRQSLGQGPEFLIYFQGTGAADDSGLPNDRFFAVRPEGSVSTLKIQRTERGDSAVYLCASSLLAATDTQYFGPGTRLTVL.

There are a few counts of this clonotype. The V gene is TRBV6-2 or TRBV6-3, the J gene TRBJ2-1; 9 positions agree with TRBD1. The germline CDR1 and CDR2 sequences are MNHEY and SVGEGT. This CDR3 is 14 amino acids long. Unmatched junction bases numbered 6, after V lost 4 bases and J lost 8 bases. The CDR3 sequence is CASSSRDRDDEQFF. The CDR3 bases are TGTGCCAGCAGTTCCCGGGACAGGGATGATGAGCAGTTCTTC.

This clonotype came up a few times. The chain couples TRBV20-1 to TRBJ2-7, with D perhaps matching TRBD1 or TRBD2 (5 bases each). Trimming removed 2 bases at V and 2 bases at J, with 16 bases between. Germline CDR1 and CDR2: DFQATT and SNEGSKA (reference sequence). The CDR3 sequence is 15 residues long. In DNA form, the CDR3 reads TGCAGTGCTAGACCGCTTAGGACGGGACCCTACGAGCAGTACTTC. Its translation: CSARPLRTGPYEQYF.

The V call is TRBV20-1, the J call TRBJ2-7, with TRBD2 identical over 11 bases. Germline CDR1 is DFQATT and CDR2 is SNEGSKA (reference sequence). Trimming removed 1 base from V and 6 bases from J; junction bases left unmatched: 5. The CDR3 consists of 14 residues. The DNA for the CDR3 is TGCAGTGCTAGAGTTGGTCTAGCGGGAGGCGAGCAGTACTTC. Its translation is CSARVGLAGGEQYF.

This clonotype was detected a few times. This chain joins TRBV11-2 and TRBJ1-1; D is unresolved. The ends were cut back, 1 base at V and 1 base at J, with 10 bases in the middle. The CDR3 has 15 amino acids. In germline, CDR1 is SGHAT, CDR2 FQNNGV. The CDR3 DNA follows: TGTGCCAGCAGCTTAGTCCCCTCTGGGAACACTGAAGCTTTCTTT. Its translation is CASSLVPSGNTEAFF. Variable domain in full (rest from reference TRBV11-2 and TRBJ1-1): EAGVAQSPRYKIIEKRQSVAFWCNPISGHATLYWYQQILGQGPKLLIQFQNNGVVDDSQLPKDRFSAERLKGVDSTLKIQPAKLEDSAVYLCASSLVPSGNTEAFFGQGTRLTVV.

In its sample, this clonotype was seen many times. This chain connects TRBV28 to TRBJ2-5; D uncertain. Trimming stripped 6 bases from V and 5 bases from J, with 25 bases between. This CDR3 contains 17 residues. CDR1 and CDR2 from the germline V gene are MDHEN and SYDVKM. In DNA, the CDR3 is TGTGCCAGCAGCATAGCCGTCAAAAGATTAGATGGTGAGACCCAGTACTTC. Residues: CASSIAVKRLDGETQYF.

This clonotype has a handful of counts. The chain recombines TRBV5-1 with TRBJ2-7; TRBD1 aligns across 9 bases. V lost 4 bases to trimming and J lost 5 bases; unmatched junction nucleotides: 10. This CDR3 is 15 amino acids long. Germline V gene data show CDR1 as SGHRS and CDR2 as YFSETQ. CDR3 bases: TGCGCCAGCAGCCCCAGGACAGGGGCGAAGGACGAGCAGTACTTC. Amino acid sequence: CASSPRTGAKDEQYF.

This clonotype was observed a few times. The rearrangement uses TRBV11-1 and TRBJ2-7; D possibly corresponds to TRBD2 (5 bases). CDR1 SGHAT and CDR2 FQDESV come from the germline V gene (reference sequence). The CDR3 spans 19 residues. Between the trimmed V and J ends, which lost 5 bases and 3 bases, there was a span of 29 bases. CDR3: CASSPAIGLLPGTIYEQYF. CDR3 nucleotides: TGTGCCAGCAGCCCAGCGATAGGGCTACTCCCGGGAACCATCTACGAGCAGTACTTC.

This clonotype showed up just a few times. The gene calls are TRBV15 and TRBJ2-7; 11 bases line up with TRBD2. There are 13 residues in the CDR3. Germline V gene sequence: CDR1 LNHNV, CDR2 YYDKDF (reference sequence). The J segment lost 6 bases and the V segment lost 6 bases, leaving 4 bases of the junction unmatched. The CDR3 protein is CATRGLADSEQYF. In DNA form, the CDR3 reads TGTGCCACCAGGGGACTAGCGGATTCCGAGCAGTACTTC.

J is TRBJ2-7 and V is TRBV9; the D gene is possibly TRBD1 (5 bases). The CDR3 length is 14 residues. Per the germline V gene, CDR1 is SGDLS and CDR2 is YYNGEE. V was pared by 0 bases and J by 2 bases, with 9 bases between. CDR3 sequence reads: CASSVDQGTYEQYF. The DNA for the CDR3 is TGTGCCAGCAGCGTAGATCAGGGAACCTACGAGCAGTACTTC.